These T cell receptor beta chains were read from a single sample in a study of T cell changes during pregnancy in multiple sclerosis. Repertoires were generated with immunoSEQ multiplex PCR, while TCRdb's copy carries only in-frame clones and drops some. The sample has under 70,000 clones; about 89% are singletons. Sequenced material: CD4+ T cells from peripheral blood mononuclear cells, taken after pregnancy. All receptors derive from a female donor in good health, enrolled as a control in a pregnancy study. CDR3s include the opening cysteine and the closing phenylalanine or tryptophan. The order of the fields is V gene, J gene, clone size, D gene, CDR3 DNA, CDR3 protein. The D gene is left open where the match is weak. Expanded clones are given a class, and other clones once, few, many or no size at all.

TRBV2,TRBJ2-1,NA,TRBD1,TGTGCCACCACAGGGACAGGGGACAATGAGCAGTTCTTC,CATTGTGDNEQFF
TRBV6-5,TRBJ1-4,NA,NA,TGTGCCAGCCAGACGACAGCCTCAACTAATGAAAAACTGTTTTTT,CASQTTASTNEKLFF
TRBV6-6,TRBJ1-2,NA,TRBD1,TGTGCCAGCAGTCTACAGGGGTCGGAGGGCTACACCTTC,CASSLQGSEGYTF
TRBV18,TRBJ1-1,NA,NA,TGTGCCAGCTCCGGACAGAAGAACACTGAAGCTTTCTTT,CASSGQKNTEAFF
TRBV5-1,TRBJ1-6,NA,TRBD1,TGCGCCAGCAGGGAGGACAGGCCCGAGATAGGGTCACCCCTCCACTTT,CASREDRPEIGSPLHF
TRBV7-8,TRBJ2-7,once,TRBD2,TGTGCCAGCAGCCGTACTAGCGGGGGGGACTTTAACTACGAGCAGTACTTC,CASSRTSGGDFNYEQYF
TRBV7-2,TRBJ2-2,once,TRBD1,TGTGCCAGCAGCCGGGACAGGGTCGGACCCGGGGAGCTGTTTTTT,CASSRDRVGPGELFF
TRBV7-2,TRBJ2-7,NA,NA,TGTGCCAGCAGCTTAGGGGTGGGGGCCCAGTACGAGCAGTACTTC,CASSLGVGAQYEQYF
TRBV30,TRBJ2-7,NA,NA,TGTGCCTTGGACAAGGGGCTGGGCTCCTACGAGCAGTACTTC,CALDKGLGSYEQYF
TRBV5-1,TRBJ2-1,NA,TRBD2,TGCGCCAGCAGCTCGGGACTAGCGGGGCAGGAGGAGCAGTTCTTC,CASSSGLAGQEEQFF
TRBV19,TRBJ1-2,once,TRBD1,TGTGCCAGTAACAACCCCGGGACAGCCATCTATGGCTACACCTTC,CASNNPGTAIYGYTF